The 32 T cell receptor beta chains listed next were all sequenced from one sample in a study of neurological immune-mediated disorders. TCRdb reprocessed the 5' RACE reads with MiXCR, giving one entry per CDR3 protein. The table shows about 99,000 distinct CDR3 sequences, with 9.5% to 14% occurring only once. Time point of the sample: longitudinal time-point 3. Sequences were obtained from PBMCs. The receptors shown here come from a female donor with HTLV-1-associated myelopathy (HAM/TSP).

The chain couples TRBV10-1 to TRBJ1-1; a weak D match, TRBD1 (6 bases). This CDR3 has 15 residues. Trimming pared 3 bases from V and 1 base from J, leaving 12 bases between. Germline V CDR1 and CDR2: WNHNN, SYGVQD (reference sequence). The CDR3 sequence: CASSDGGLGNTEAFF. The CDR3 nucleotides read TGCGCCAGCAGTGACGGGGGGCTCGGGAACACTGAAGCTTTCTTT.

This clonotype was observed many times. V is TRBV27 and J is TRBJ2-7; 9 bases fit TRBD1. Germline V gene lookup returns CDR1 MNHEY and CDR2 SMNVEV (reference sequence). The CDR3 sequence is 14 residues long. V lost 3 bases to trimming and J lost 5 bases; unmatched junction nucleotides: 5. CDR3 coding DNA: TGTGCCAGCAGTTTGGGACAGGGCTACCACGAGCAGTACTTC. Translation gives CASSLGQGYHEQYF.

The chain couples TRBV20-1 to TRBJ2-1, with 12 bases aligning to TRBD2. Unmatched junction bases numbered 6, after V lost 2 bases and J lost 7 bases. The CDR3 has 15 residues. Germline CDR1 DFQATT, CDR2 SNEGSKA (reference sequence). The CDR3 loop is CSARNPLAGGNEQFF. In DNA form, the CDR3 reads TGCAGTGCTAGAAACCCTCTAGCGGGGGGGAATGAGCAGTTCTTC.

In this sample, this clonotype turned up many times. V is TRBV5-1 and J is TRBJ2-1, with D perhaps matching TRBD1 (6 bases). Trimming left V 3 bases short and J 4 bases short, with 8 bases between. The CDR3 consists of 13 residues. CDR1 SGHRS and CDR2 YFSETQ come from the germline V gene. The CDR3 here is CASSSGTYNEQFF. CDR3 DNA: TGCGCCAGCAGCTCCGGGACATACAATGAGCAGTTCTTC.

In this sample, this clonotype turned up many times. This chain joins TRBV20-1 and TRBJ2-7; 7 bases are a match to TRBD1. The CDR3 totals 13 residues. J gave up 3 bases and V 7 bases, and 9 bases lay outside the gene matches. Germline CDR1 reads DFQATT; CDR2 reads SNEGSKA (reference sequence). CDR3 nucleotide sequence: TGCAGTGGAAACAGGGGAGCCCGCTACGAGCAGTACTTC. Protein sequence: CSGNRGARYEQYF.

The CDR3 loop is CASSPEFGRGRYEQYF. CDR3 nucleotide sequence: TGTGCCAGCAGCCCAGAATTTGGTAGAGGGCGGTACGAGCAGTACTTC. The V gene is TRBV6-5, the J gene TRBJ2-7; D is possibly TRBD2 (5 bases). CDR3 length equals 16 residues. V lost 6 bases and J 4 bases, leaving 22 bases between the germline ends. CDR1 is MNHEY, CDR2 SVGAGI, per germline.

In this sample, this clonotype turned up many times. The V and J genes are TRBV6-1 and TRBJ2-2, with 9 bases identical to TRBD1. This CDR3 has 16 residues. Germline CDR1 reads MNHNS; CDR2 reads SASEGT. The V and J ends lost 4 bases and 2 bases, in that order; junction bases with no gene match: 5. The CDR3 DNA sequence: TGTGCCAGCAGTGGCCGGACAGGGGCTAACACCGGGGAGCTGTTTTTT. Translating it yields CASSGRTGANTGELFF.

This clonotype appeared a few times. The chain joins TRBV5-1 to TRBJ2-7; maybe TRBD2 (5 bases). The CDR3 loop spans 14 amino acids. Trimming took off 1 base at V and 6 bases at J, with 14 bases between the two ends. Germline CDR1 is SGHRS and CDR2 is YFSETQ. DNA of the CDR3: TGCGCCAGCAGCTTGACTACGGGAATAACCGAGCAGTACTTC. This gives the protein CASSLTTGITEQYF.

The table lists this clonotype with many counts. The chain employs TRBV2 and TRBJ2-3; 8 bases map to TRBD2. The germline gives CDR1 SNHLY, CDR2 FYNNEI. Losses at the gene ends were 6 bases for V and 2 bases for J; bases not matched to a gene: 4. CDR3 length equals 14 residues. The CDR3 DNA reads TGTGCCAGCAGAGCGGGGGCCTACACAGATACGCAGTATTTT. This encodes CASRAGAYTDTQYF.

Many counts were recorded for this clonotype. CDR3 amino acids: CASSSNGNYGYTF. In DNA form, the CDR3 reads TGCGCCAGCAGCTCGAATGGTAACTATGGCTACACCTTC. This rearrangement joins TRBV5-1 to TRBJ1-2; D unresolved. Germline-derived CDR1 and CDR2 are SGHRS and YFSETQ. The V end lost 3 bases, the J end lost 1 base, and 7 bases lay between the germline ends. The CDR3 length is 13 residues. The full variable domain, rest sourced from reference TRBV5-1 and TRBJ1-2, is KAGVTQTPRYLIKTRGQQVTLSCSPISGHRSVSWYQQTPGQGLQFLFEYFSETQRNKGNFPGRFSGRQFSNSRSEMNVSTLELGDSALYLCASSSNGNYGYTFGSGTRLTVV.

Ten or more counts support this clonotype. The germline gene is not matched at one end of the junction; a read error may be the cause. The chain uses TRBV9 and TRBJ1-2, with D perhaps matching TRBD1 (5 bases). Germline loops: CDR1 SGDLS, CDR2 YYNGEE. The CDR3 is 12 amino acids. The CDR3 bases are TGTACCAGCAGCTCGGGACTCTATGGCTACACCTTC. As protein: CTSSSGLYGYTF.

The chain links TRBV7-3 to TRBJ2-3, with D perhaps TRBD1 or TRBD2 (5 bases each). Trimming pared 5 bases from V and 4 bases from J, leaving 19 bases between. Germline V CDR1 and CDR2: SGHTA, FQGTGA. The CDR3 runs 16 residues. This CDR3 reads CASSTLGTGTADTQYF. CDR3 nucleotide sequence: TGTGCCAGCAGCACCCTCGGGACGGGGACCGCAGATACGCAGTATTTT.

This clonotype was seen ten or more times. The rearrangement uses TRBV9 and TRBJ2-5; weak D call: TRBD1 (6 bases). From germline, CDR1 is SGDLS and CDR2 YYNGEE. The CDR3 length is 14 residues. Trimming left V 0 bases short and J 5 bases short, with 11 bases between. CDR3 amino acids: CASSVVGHGETQYF. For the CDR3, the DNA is TGTGCCAGCAGCGTAGTGGGACACGGGGAGACCCAGTACTTC.

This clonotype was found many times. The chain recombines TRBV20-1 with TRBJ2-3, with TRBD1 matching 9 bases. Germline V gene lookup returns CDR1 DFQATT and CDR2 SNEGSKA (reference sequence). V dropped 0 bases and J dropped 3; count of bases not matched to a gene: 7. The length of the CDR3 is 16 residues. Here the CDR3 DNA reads TGCAGTGCTAGAGATGACTTTGGACAGGGGACAGATACGCAGTATTTT. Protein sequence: CSARDDFGQGTDTQYF.

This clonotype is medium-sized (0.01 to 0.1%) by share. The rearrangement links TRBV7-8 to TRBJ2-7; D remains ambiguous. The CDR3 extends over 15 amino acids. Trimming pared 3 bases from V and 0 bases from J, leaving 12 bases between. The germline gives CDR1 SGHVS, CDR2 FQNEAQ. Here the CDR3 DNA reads TGTGCCAGCAGCTTGGGCAGCTTCGGCTCCTACGAGCAGTACTTC. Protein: CASSLGSFGSYEQYF.

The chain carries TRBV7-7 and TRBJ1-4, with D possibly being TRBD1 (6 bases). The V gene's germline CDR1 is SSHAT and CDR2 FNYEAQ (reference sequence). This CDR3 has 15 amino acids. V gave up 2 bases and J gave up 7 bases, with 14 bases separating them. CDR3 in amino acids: CASSLSRGRSEKLFF. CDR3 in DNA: TGTGCCAGCAGCTTATCGAGGGGGAGGAGTGAAAAACTGTTTTTT.

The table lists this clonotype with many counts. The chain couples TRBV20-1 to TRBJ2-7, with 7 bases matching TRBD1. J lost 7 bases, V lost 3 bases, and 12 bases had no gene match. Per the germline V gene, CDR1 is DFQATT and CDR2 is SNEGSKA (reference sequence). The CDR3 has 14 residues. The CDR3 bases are TGCAGTGCTAGTTCGATTAAGGGGGCGAAAGAGCAGTACTTC. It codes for CSASSIKGAKEQYF.

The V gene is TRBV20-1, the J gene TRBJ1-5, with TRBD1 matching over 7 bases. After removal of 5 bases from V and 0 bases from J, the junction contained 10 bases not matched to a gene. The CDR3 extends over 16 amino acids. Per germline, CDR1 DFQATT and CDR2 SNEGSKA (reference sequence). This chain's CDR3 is CSARRDSIDSNQPQHF. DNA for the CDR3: TGCAGTGCTCGAAGGGACAGTATCGATAGCAATCAGCCCCAGCATTTT.

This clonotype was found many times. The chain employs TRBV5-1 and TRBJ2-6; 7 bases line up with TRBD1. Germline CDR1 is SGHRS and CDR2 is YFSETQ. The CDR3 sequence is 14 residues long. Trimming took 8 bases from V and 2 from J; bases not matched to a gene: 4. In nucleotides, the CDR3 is TGCGCCAGTAGACAGGGTGCTGGGGCCAACGTCCTGACTTTC. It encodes CASRQGAGANVLTF.

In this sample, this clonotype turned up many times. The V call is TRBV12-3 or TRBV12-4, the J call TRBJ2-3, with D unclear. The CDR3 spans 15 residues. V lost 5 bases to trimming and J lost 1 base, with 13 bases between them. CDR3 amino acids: CASSITSTGTDTQYF. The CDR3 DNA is TGTGCCAGCAGTATAACATCGACCGGCACAGATACGCAGTATTTT.

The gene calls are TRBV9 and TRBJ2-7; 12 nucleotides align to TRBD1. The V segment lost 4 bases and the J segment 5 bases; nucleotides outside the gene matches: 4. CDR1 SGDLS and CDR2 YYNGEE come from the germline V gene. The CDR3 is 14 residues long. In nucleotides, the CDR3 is TGTGCCAGCAGCCCAGGGACAGGGGGCCACGAGCAGTACTTC. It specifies CASSPGTGGHEQYF.

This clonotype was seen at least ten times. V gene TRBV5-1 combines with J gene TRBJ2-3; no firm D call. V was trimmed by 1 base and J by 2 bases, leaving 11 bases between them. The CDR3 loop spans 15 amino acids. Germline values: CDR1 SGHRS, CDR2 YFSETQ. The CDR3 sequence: CASSLFSQDTDTQYF. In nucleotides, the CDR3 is TGCGCCAGCAGCTTGTTCTCGCAGGACACAGATACGCAGTATTTT.

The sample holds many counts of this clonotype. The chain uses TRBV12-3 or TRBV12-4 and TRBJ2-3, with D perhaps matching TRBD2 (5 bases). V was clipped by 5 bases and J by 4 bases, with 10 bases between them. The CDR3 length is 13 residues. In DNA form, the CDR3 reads TGTGCCAGCAGTCCCGCCGGGGCAGATACGCAGTATTTT. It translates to CASSPAGADTQYF.

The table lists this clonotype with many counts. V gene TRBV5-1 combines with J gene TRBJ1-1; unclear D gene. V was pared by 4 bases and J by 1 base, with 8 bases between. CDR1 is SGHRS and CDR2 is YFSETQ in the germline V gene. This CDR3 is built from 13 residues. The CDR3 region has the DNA TGCGCCAGCAGCGCCGGACCGAACACTGAAGCTTTCTTT. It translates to CASSAGPNTEAFF.

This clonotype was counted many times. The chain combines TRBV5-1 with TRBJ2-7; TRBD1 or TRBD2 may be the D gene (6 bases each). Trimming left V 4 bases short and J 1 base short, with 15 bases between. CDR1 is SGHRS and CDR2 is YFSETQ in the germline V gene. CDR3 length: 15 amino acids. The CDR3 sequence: CASSGGPTQSYEQYF. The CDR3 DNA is TGCGCCAGCAGCGGGGGGCCCACGCAGTCCTACGAGCAGTACTTC.

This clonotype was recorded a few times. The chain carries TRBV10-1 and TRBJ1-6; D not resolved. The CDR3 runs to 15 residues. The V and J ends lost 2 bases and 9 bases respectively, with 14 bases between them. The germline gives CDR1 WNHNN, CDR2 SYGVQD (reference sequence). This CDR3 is CASSEGSVATSPLHF. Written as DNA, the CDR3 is TGCGCCAGCAGTGAGGGGTCGGTAGCTACTTCACCCCTCCACTTT.

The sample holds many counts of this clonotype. The CDR3 DNA is TGTGCCAGCAGCTTAGGGGCGGGGGGAGATACGCAGTATTTT. It yields the protein CASSLGAGGDTQYF. V is TRBV7-8 and J is TRBJ2-3; 8 bases line up with TRBD2. Trimming at V came to 1 base and at J to 5 bases, leaving 2 bases not matched to a gene. Per germline, CDR1 SGHVS and CDR2 FQNEAQ. There are 14 residues in the CDR3.

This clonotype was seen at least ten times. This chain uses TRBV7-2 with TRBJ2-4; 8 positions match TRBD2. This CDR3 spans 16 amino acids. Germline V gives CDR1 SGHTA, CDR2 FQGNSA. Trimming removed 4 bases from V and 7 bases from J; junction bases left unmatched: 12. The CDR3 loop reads CASSSDVGGVGNIQYF. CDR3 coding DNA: TGTGCCAGCAGCTCGGACGTCGGGGGGGTTGGGAACATTCAGTACTTC. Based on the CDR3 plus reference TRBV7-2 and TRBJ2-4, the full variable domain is GAGVSQSPSNKVTEKGKDVELRCDPISGHTALYWYRQSLGQGLEFLIYFQGNSAPDKSGLPSDRFSAERTGGSVSTLTIQRTQQEDSAVYLCASSSDVGGVGNIQYFGAGTRLSVL.

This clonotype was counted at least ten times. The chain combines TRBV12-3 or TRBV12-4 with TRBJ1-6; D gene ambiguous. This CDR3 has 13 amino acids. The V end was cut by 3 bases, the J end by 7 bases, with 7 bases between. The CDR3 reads CASSFNQNSPLHF. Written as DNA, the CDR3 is TGTGCCAGCAGTTTTAACCAAAATTCACCCCTCCACTTT.

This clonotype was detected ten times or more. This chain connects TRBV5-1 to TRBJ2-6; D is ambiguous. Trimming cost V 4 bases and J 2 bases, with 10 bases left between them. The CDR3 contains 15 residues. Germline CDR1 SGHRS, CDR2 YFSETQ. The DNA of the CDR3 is TGCGCCAGCAGCGCTACAGTCACTGGGGCCAACGTCCTGACTTTC. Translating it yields CASSATVTGANVLTF.

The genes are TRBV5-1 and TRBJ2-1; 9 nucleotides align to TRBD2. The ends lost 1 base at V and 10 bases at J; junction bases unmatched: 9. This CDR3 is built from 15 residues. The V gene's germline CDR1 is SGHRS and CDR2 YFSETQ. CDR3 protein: CASSLPPSGAWEQFF. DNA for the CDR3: TGCGCCAGCAGCTTGCCGCCTAGCGGGGCGTGGGAGCAGTTCTTC.

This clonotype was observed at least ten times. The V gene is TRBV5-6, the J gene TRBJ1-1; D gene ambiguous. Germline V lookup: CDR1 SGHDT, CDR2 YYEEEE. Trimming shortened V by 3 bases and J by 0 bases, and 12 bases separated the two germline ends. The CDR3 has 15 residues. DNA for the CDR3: TGTGCCAGCAGCTCCCGGCGAGTGGTGAACACTGAAGCTTTCTTT. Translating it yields CASSSRRVVNTEAFF.